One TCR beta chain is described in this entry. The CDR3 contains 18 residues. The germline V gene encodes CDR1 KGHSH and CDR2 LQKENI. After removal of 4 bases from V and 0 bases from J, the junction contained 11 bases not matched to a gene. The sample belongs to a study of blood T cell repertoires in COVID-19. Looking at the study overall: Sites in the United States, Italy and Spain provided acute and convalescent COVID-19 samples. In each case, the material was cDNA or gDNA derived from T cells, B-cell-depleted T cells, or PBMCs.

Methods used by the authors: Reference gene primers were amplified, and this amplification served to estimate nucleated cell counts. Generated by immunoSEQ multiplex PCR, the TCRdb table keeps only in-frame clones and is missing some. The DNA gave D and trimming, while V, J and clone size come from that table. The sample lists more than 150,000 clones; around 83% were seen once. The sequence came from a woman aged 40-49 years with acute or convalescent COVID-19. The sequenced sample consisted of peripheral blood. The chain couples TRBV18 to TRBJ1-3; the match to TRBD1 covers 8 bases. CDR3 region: CASSLNRDRYLSGNTIYF. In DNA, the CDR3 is TGTGCCAGCTCACTAAACCGGGACAGGTATCTCTCTGGAAACACCATATATTTT.